This TCR beta chain came from a study of T-cell memory formation after mild COVID-19. Points from the study as a whole: A balance of CD4 and CD8 characterized clones contracting day 15 to 85, whereas later expanders leaned CD4+.

This clonotype was recorded at least ten times. Antigen: not known. The CDR3 spans 16 residues. Trimming at V came to 6 bases and at J to 0 bases, leaving 8 bases not matched to a gene. Germline V gene lookup returns CDR1 MNHEY and CDR2 SVGEGT. MiXCR, applied by TCRdb to the 5' RACE reads, yields one record per CDR3 protein. This sample has about 200,000 distinct CDR3 sequences, with around 8.8% found just once. The sequencing sample was made of PBMCs or a T cell subset sorted from them (not recorded which). The chain employs TRBV6-2 or TRBV6-3 and TRBJ2-1; 7 bases are shared with TRBD1. This sequence originates from a man aged 18 to 35 who had mild COVID-19 (a few samples of this study predate the infection). Cell type and time point are not known. The CDR3 reads CASRTIQGSSYNEQFF. The DNA of the CDR3 is TGTGCCAGCAGAACGATACAGGGGAGCTCCTACAATGAGCAGTTCTTC.